The TCR beta chain under discussion was sequenced for a study of blood T cell repertoires in COVID-19. The wider study: Italy, Spain and the United States were the sources of the convalescent and acute COVID-19 samples. In each case, the material was cDNA or gDNA derived from T cells, B-cell-depleted T cells, or PBMCs.

The CDR3 length is 17 residues. The germline V and J ends were trimmed by 4 bases and 0 bases, with 19 bases remaining between them. Germline V gives CDR1 SGDLS, CDR2 YYNGEE. Original analysis: Amplification of reference gene primers was used by the study to estimate nucleated cell counts. The table came from immunoSEQ multiplex PCR; TCRdb's copy has only in-frame clones and leaves some out. The DNA gave D and trimming, while V, J and clone size come from that table. The sample lists 95,000 to 120,000 clones; about 80% were seen once. The source is a woman aged 40 to 50 with acute or convalescent COVID-19. Material for sequencing was peripheral blood. The V gene is TRBV9, the J gene TRBJ1-1; no clear D gene. This chain's CDR3 is CASSSQTPTDLNTEAFF. In DNA form, the CDR3 reads TGTGCCAGCAGCTCTCAGACCCCAACAGATCTGAACACTGAAGCTTTCTTT.